This TCR beta chain was observed in a study of radiotherapy plus CTLA-4 blockade in lung cancer. As for the study in general: Disease control was seen in roughly 30% of patients, objective responses in 15% to 20%.

Note on this clone: Its cognate antigen is unknown.

The CDR3 loop spans 15 amino acids. Germline V gives CDR1 ENHRY, CDR2 SYGVKD. V was pared by 8 bases and J by 1 base, with 15 bases between. TCRdb's copy holds only in-frame clones and misses some; the assay was immunoSEQ multiplex PCR. The sample lists some 110,000 clones, 70% to 85% seen once, with 3% to 4% in the top ten. Study-wide results and limits: Blood-borne expansion of tumor-derived TCR clones followed radiotherapy plus ipilimumab. Strongest reported response predictors: early blood clone changes and post-radiation interferon-beta.

This material consisted of peripheral blood, taken from a patient treated with radiotherapy plus ipilimumab. The chain couples TRBV10-3 to TRBJ2-1; a weak D match, TRBD1 (6 bases). This clonotype originated in a human donor with non-small cell lung cancer that progressed on radiotherapy plus ipilimumab. Some clones in this sample may be carry-over from other donors' samples. As DNA, the CDR3 is TGTGCCATCTCGCCTTGGACAGTGTCCTACAATGAGCAGTTCTTC. It specifies CAISPWTVSYNEQFF.